Listed here are 22 T cell receptor beta chains from one sample, sequenced in a study of Ad26.COV2.S vaccination and SARS-CoV-2 variants. The treatment is: 19 received Ad26.COV2.S at low or high dose, single or two shots; roughly five received placebo; per-sample allocation not given. Sampling took place 63 days after the first vaccine or placebo injection. This table comes from immunoSEQ multiplex PCR, and its TCRdb copy is limited to in-frame clones, with some not included. Counted here are fewer than 500,000 clones, about nine tenths occurring once; the ten biggest clones make up 12%. Sequencing was performed on peripheral blood, taken in a trial of Ad26.COV2.S vaccine versus placebo. These TCRs come from a person between 18 and 65 years old who received the Ad26.COV2.S COVID-19 vaccine or a placebo.

V gene TRBV4-1 combines with J gene TRBJ2-2; no clear D. Trimming pared 6 bases from V and 3 bases from J, leaving 14 bases between. CDR1 and CDR2 (germline): MGHRA, YSYEKL. The CDR3 extends over 15 amino acids. CDR3 nucleotide sequence: TGCGCCAGCAGAACCCAGGTGGGCGACACCGGGGAGCTGTTTTTT. Its translation: CASRTQVGDTGELFF.

The chain uses TRBV2 and TRBJ1-5, with unresolved D. The germline CDR1 and CDR2 sequences are SNHLY and FYNNEI. The CDR3 runs to 12 residues. V dropped 8 bases and J dropped 4 bases, with 9 bases sitting between them. The CDR3 DNA sequence: TGTGCCAGCTCAGCCCGAAATCAGCCCCAGCATTTT. Protein: CASSARNQPQHF.

The rearrangement uses TRBV7-6 and TRBJ2-1; 13 positions agree with TRBD2. CDR3 length: 16 amino acids. Germline trimming cut 5 bases from V and 5 bases from J; bases unmatched to any gene: 6. Germline V gene lookup returns CDR1 SGHVS and CDR2 FNYEAQ. CDR3 sequence reads: CASSVTSGRTNNEQFF. CDR3 DNA sequence: TGTGCCAGCAGCGTGACTAGCGGGAGGACGAACAATGAGCAGTTCTTC.

This clone appeared a single time. This sequence joins TRBV6-6 and TRBJ1-2; 10 nucleotides align to TRBD1. V lost 0 bases to trimming and J lost 6 bases; unmatched junction nucleotides: 7. The CDR3 totals 16 residues. Germline lookup yields CDR1 MNHNY and CDR2 SVGAGI (reference sequence). The CDR3 region is CASSYSGGTGEDGYTF. The CDR3 nucleotides read TGTGCCAGCAGTTACTCCGGGGGGACAGGGGAGGATGGCTACACCTTC.

The V gene is TRBV6-2 or TRBV6-3, the J gene TRBJ2-1, with TRBD2 matching 14 bases. Germline trimming cut 6 bases from V and 1 base from J; bases unmatched to any gene: 8. The CDR3 loop spans 18 amino acids. Germline V gives CDR1 MNHEY, CDR2 SVGEGT. The CDR3 reads CASSPGLAGEGSYNEQFF. The CDR3 coding sequence is TGTGCCAGCAGCCCGGGACTAGCGGGAGAAGGGTCCTACAATGAGCAGTTCTTC.

This sequence joins TRBV3-1 (or the pseudogene TRBV3-2) and TRBJ1-1; unclear D gene. V dropped 4 bases and J dropped 1 base, with 7 bases sitting between them. Germline CDR1 reads LGHDT; CDR2 reads YNNKEL (reference sequence). This CDR3 has 13 residues. This CDR3 reads CASSRFENTEAFF. CDR3 DNA: TGTGCCAGCAGCCGGTTCGAGAACACTGAAGCTTTCTTT.

The chain combines TRBV2 with TRBJ2-1, with D possibly called TRBD1 or TRBD2 (6 bases each). With 3 bases removed from V and 3 bases from J, the gap between germline ends came to 12 bases. Germline V gives CDR1 SNHLY, CDR2 FYNNEI. The CDR3 sequence is 15 residues long. Here the CDR3 reads CASSETGANYNEQFF. The CDR3 DNA reads TGTGCCAGCAGTGAGACGGGGGCTAACTACAATGAGCAGTTCTTC.

The chain links TRBV6-5 to TRBJ2-7; 9 positions match TRBD1. With V trimmed by 6 bases and J by 3 bases, 6 bases remained unmatched. Germline V gives CDR1 MNHEY, CDR2 SVGAGI. The CDR3 covers 14 residues. DNA for the CDR3: TGTGCCAGCAGCCCCGGGGGACAGGGCTACGAGCAGTACTTC. Its translation: CASSPGGQGYEQYF.

This sequence joins TRBV4-3 and TRBJ1-1; maybe TRBD1 (6 bases). V gave up 6 bases and J gave up 0 bases, with 11 bases separating them. Germline CDR1 is LGHNA and CDR2 is YSLEER. The CDR3 extends over 14 amino acids. The CDR3 reads CASRGHPMNTEAFF. The CDR3 DNA reads TGCGCCAGCAGGGGACATCCCATGAACACTGAAGCTTTCTTT.

The chain carries TRBV28 and TRBJ2-3; D perhaps matches TRBD1 (6 bases). The CDR3 length is 18 residues. CDR1 is MDHEN, CDR2 SYDVKM, per germline. V was clipped by 6 bases and J by 3 bases, with 25 bases between them. The CDR3 DNA reads TGTGCCAGCAGGCCCTGGTTGGGACACCTGAAGATGACAGATACGCAGTATTTT. Protein sequence: CASRPWLGHLKMTDTQYF.

V is TRBV5-4 and J is TRBJ2-7, with no clear D. This CDR3 is 14 amino acids long. Trimming took off 0 bases at V and 2 bases at J, with 9 bases between the two ends. Germline CDR1 reads SGHNT; CDR2 reads YYREEE (reference sequence). The CDR3 protein is CASSLVGGPYEQYF. In DNA, the CDR3 is TGTGCCAGCAGCTTGGTAGGCGGTCCCTACGAGCAGTACTTC.

The chain employs TRBV4-2 and TRBJ2-2; TRBD2 might be the D (5 bases). This CDR3 contains 14 residues. Germline assignment: CDR1 LGHNA and CDR2 YNFKEQ. V lost 5 bases and J 7 bases, leaving 14 bases between the germline ends. CDR3 coding DNA: TGTGCCAGCAGCGTGGCGGACTCGGGCGGGGAGCTGTTTTTT. This codes for CASSVADSGGELFF.

The chain has TRBV15 and TRBJ2-1, with 9 bases aligning to TRBD1. Germline CDR1 reads LNHNV; CDR2 reads YYDKDF (reference sequence). The CDR3 is made up of 16 amino acids. Losses at the gene ends were 3 bases for V and 4 bases for J; bases not matched to a gene: 7. The CDR3 DNA follows: TGTGCCACCAGCAGGGCCGACAGGGGGTTATACAATGAGCAGTTCTTC. Amino acids: CATSRADRGLYNEQFF.

This rearrangement joins TRBV7-2 to TRBJ1-2; 7 bases map to TRBD1. The CDR3 sequence is 14 residues long. Germline assignment: CDR1 SGHTA and CDR2 FQGNSA. The V and J ends lost 2 bases and 7 bases, in that order; junction bases with no gene match: 7. The chain's CDR3 is CASSLLQGGSGYTF. Here the CDR3 DNA reads TGTGCCAGCAGCTTATTGCAGGGGGGTAGTGGCTACACCTTC.

This clone was picked up a small number of times. The rearrangement joins TRBV27 to TRBJ1-1; no definite D call. Germline lookup yields CDR1 MNHEY and CDR2 SMNVEV (reference sequence). Trimming left V 2 bases short and J 3 bases short, with 7 bases between. The CDR3 has 13 amino acids. The CDR3 DNA follows: TGTGCCAGCAGTTTAGGCATAGACACTGAAGCTTTCTTT. It yields the protein CASSLGIDTEAFF.

The gene calls are TRBV24-1 and TRBJ1-2; D gene ambiguous. V lost 3 bases and J lost 5, with 9 bases in between. The CDR3 length is 13 residues. From germline, CDR1 is KGHDR and CDR2 SFDVKD. CDR3 DNA: TGTGCCACCAGTGATGAGACGGCATATGGCTACACCTTC. It yields the protein CATSDETAYGYTF.

V gene TRBV5-5 combines with J gene TRBJ1-1; TRBD1 might be the D (5 bases). Per germline, CDR1 SGHKS and CDR2 YYEKEE (reference sequence). CDR3 length: 14 amino acids. The V gene lost 8 bases and the J gene lost 7 bases, with 21 bases spanning the gap. Here the CDR3 DNA reads TGTGCCAGTTTTCCGGGGCAGCAGGATTATGAAGCTTTCTTT. Its protein is CASFPGQQDYEAFF.

This sequence joins TRBV7-6 and TRBJ2-1; 9 nucleotides match TRBD2. CDR3 length: 17 amino acids. After removal of 1 base from V and 4 bases from J, the junction contained 8 bases not matched to a gene. Germline CDR1 reads SGHVS; CDR2 reads FNYEAQ. In DNA form, the CDR3 reads TGTGCCAGCAGCTTAGAGGCTAGCGGGACAGCATACAATGAGCAGTTCTTC. Translation: CASSLEASGTAYNEQFF.

J is TRBJ1-3 and V is TRBV2; D is possibly TRBD1 (5 bases). The CDR3 totals 17 residues. Trimming removed 5 bases at V and 0 bases at J, with 17 bases between. The V gene's germline CDR1 is SNHLY and CDR2 FYNNEI. Written as DNA, the CDR3 is TGTGCCAGCAGTCGGATCCGGGACTGGACCTCTGGAAACACCATATATTTT. Protein: CASSRIRDWTSGNTIYF. Variable domain in full (rest from reference TRBV2 and TRBJ1-3): EPEVTQTPSHQVTQMGQEVILRCVPISNHLYFYWYRQILGQKVEFLVSFYNNEISEKSEIFDDQFSVERPDGSNFTLKIRSTKLEDSAMYFCASSRIRDWTSGNTIYFGEGSWLTVV.

The rearrangement uses TRBV15 and TRBJ2-1; D tentatively fits TRBD1 or TRBD2 (6 bases each). The ends were cut back, 5 bases at V and 1 base at J, with 15 bases in the middle. CDR1 and CDR2 from the germline V gene are LNHNV and YYDKDF (reference sequence). There are 16 residues in the CDR3. This CDR3 is CATSLEGGISYNEQFF. For the CDR3, the DNA is TGTGCCACCAGCTTGGAGGGGGGTATATCCTACAATGAGCAGTTCTTC.

This clone showed up just a few times. The DNA for the CDR3 is TGTGCCAGCAGTCTAGCGGGAGTTTCCTACGAGCAGTACTTC. Protein sequence: CASSLAGVSYEQYF. The V and J genes are TRBV19 and TRBJ2-7, with 10 bases that match TRBD2. V lost 9 bases to trimming and J lost 1 base; unmatched junction nucleotides: 6. The germline V gene encodes CDR1 LNHDA and CDR2 SQIVND (reference sequence). This CDR3 is built from 14 residues.

The table lists this clone with a few counts. The CDR3: CASSPGLQGYEQYF. The CDR3 region has the DNA TGTGCCAGCAGTCCGGGACTACAGGGATACGAGCAGTACTTC. The rearrangement uses TRBV27 and TRBJ2-7; TRBD2 might be the D (7 bases). CDR1 is MNHEY and CDR2 is SMNVEV in the germline V gene (reference sequence). The V end lost 5 bases, the J end lost 4 bases, and 15 bases lay between the germline ends. There are 14 residues in the CDR3.